The 30 T cell receptor beta chains below all came from one sample that was sequenced in a study of blood T cell repertoires in COVID-19. Sequenced by immunoSEQ multiplex PCR; TCRdb stores in-frame clones only, minus some. The table has about 71,000 clones, 82% seen once; the top ten hold roughly 13%. Sequencing was performed on peripheral blood. All receptors derive from a woman of 80 years or more with acute or convalescent COVID-19.

V usage is TRBV6-4 and J usage is TRBJ2-2; a weak D match, TRBD2 (6 bases). V was clipped by 5 bases and J by 4 bases, with 8 bases between them. The CDR3 is made up of 13 amino acids. In germline, CDR1 is MRHNA, CDR2 SNTAGT. The CDR3 nucleotides read TGTGCCAGCAGTCGGGAGCTCACCGGGGAGCTGTTTTTT. Residues: CASSRELTGELFF.

The V gene is TRBV5-6, the J gene TRBJ2-7, with 9 bases that match TRBD2. After removal of 2 bases from V and 6 bases from J, the junction contained 12 bases not matched to a gene. Germline lookup yields CDR1 SGHDT and CDR2 YYEEEE. The CDR3 covers 16 residues. The CDR3 DNA reads as TGTGCCAGCAGCTTTAGCGGGAGAATTTCAAAGCCCGAGCAGTACTTC. Translation: CASSFSGRISKPEQYF.

This clone was recorded only once. The rearrangement joins TRBV12-3 or TRBV12-4 to TRBJ1-1; TRBD1 agrees at 7 bases. J lost 10 bases, V lost 4 bases, and 6 bases had no gene match. The CDR3 is made up of 12 amino acids. The chain's CDR3 is CASSSEQGTAFF. DNA for the CDR3: TGTGCCAGCAGTTCCGAACAGGGGACAGCTTTCTTT.

V usage is TRBV6-6 and J usage is TRBJ2-1, with 9 bases fitting TRBD1. Germline V gene lookup returns CDR1 MNHNY and CDR2 SVGAGI (reference sequence). The junction had 8 bases not matched to a gene; V was cut back by 5 bases and J by 0 bases. The CDR3 extends over 17 amino acids. The CDR3 is CASSPGTGISSYNEQFF. As DNA, the CDR3 is TGTGCCAGCAGTCCCGGGACAGGGATAAGCTCCTACAATGAGCAGTTCTTC.

In its sample, this clone is large (0.1 to 1%). Other DNA sequences in the same sample also yield this CDR3. This chain connects TRBV9 to TRBJ1-1; the match to TRBD1 covers 12 bases. This CDR3 has 16 amino acids. From germline, CDR1 is SGDLS and CDR2 YYNGEE. V was pared by 0 bases and J by 3 bases, with 3 bases of the junction left unmatched. CDR3 loop: CASSVGDRGRDTEAFF. The CDR3 DNA is TGTGCCAGCAGCGTAGGGGACAGGGGGCGGGACACTGAAGCTTTCTTT. Combining the CDR3 with reference TRBV9 and TRBJ1-1 gives the whole variable domain DSGVTQTPKHLITATGQRVTLRCSPRSGDLSVYWYQQSLDQGLQFLIQYYNGEERAKGNILERFSAQQFPDLHSELNLSSLELGDSALYFCASSVGDRGRDTEAFFGQGTRLTVV.

The chain combines TRBV24-1 with TRBJ1-2; TRBD1 matches 8 bases. The CDR3 has 14 amino acids. J lost 4 bases, V lost 5 bases, and 5 bases had no gene match. CDR1 is KGHDR and CDR2 is SFDVKD in the germline V gene. Here the CDR3 reads CATSVPGQAYGYTF. The CDR3 DNA is TGTGCCACCAGTGTGCCGGGACAGGCCTATGGCTACACCTTC.

The rearrangement links TRBV7-6 to TRBJ2-1; D unresolved. In germline, CDR1 is SGHVS, CDR2 FNYEAQ. Trimming cost V 5 bases and J 0 bases, with 14 bases left between them. This CDR3 spans 16 amino acids. In DNA form, the CDR3 reads TGTGCCAGCAGCCTATACAGTCTAAGCTCCTACAATGAGCAGTTCTTC. Translated: CASSLYSLSSYNEQFF.

A word on this clone: This sample includes further DNA sequences coding for the same CDR3. This chain links TRBV6-4 with TRBJ2-3; D possibly corresponds to TRBD2 (6 bases). V lost 3 bases to trimming and J lost 6 bases, with 13 bases between them. Germline V lookup: CDR1 MRHNA, CDR2 SNTAGT. This CDR3 has 14 amino acids. CDR3: CASSDGGRRDTQYF. CDR3 in DNA: TGTGCCAGCAGTGATGGGGGGAGACGGGATACGCAGTATTTT.

This chain connects TRBV7-2 to TRBJ2-1; D remains unclear. Trimming cost V 4 bases and J 0 bases, with 13 bases left between them. From germline, CDR1 is SGHTA and CDR2 FQGNSA. The CDR3 sequence is 16 residues long. The CDR3 reads CASSSHLESSYNEQFF. CDR3 bases: TGTGCCAGCAGCTCCCATTTGGAGAGCTCCTACAATGAGCAGTTCTTC.

This clone appeared a few times. The chain has TRBV7-9 and TRBJ1-1, with D possibly TRBD1 on 6 matching bases. The germline V gene encodes CDR1 SEHNR and CDR2 FQNEAQ (reference sequence). The CDR3 is 14 residues long. Trimming stripped 5 bases from V and 4 bases from J, with 14 bases between. The CDR3 loop reads CASSEAGTTTEAFF. The CDR3 DNA is TGTGCCAGCAGCGAAGCCGGGACAACCACTGAAGCTTTCTTT.

This chain connects TRBV5-4 to TRBJ2-3; D perhaps matches TRBD1 (7 bases). Trimming left V 4 bases short and J 0 bases short, with 24 bases between. Germline V gene data show CDR1 as SGHNT and CDR2 as YYREEE (reference sequence). CDR3 length: 19 residues. In nucleotides, the CDR3 is TGTGCCAGCAGCCCAATAGGGCAGGGGGGCGCAAAGAGCACAGATACGCAGTATTTT. Its protein is CASSPIGQGGAKSTDTQYF.

V is TRBV29-1 and J is TRBJ2-7; 8 nucleotides agree with TRBD1. This CDR3 contains 14 residues. Germline V gene data show CDR1 as SQVTM and CDR2 as ANQGSEA. The junction had 7 bases not matched to a gene; V was cut back by 4 bases and J by 2 bases. CDR3 DNA: TGCAGCGTTGCCCGGACAGGGCTCGCCTACGAGCAGTACTTC. Protein: CSVARTGLAYEQYF.

The chain has TRBV5-8 and TRBJ2-5; 7 nucleotides match TRBD1. The germline V gene has CDR1 SGHTS and CDR2 YDEGEE. Trimming took 4 bases from V and 5 from J; bases not matched to a gene: 8. The CDR3 contains 14 residues. CDR3 in DNA: TGTGCCAGCAGCCTCCTGACAGGGCGTGAGACCCAGTACTTC. Protein product: CASSLLTGRETQYF.

J is TRBJ2-3 and V is TRBV4-1; 7 bases align to TRBD2. The CDR3 is 18 residues long. The germline V gene encodes CDR1 MGHRA and CDR2 YSYEKL. V trimming: 3 bases; J trimming: 6 bases; junction bases outside the gene matches: 18. CDR3 amino acids: CASSQGLLAAGLRDTQYF. DNA of the CDR3: TGCGCCAGCAGCCAGGGATTACTAGCAGCGGGACTTAGGGATACGCAGTATTTT.

There are a few counts of this clone. The chain recombines TRBV10-2 with TRBJ2-3; 7 nucleotides match TRBD1. Germline V gives CDR1 WSHSY, CDR2 SAAADI. This CDR3 contains 13 residues. J lost 6 bases, V lost 2 bases, and 2 bases had no gene match. The CDR3 loop reads CASSEDRDDTQYF. CDR3 sequence (DNA): TGCGCCAGCAGTGAGGACAGGGACGATACGCAGTATTTT.

The V and J genes are TRBV7-9 and TRBJ2-1, with 9 bases lining up with TRBD2. Trimming cost V 5 bases and J 9 bases; bases outside gene matches: 11. The CDR3 has 15 amino acids. CDR1 SEHNR and CDR2 FQNEAQ come from the germline V gene (reference sequence). The CDR3 protein is CASSAPGTSKGEQFF. The CDR3 DNA is TGTGCCAGCAGCGCCCCCGGGACTAGCAAGGGTGAGCAGTTCTTC.

This chain uses TRBV19 with TRBJ2-2, with 12 bases aligning to TRBD2. V was pared by 4 bases and J by 3 bases, with 9 bases of the junction left unmatched. Germline loops: CDR1 LNHDA, CDR2 SQIVND (reference sequence). This CDR3 comprises 18 residues. This CDR3 reads CASSKVLAGGPYTGELFF. CDR3 DNA sequence: TGTGCCAGTAGTAAGGTCCTAGCGGGAGGGCCCTACACCGGGGAGCTGTTTTTT. Full variable domain (remainder filled in from reference TRBV19 and TRBJ2-2): DGGITQSPKYLFRKEGQNVTLSCEQNLNHDAMYWYRQDPGQGLRLIYYSQIVNDFQKGDIAEGYSVSREKKESFPLTVTSAQKNPTAFYLCASSKVLAGGPYTGELFFGEGSRLTVL.

Notes on this clone: The sample contains more than one DNA sequence encoding this CDR3. This rearrangement joins TRBV5-1 to TRBJ2-7; TRBD1 matches at 9 bases. The germline V gene has CDR1 SGHRS and CDR2 YFSETQ. The trim removed 4 bases at V and 3 bases at J, leaving 5 bases unmatched. This CDR3 spans 14 amino acids. CDR3 coding DNA: TGCGCCAGCAGCCCCCCGGGACAGGGCTACGAGCAGTACTTC. This encodes CASSPPGQGYEQYF.

V gene TRBV27 combines with J gene TRBJ2-7; D is possibly TRBD2 (5 bases). The length of the CDR3 is 14 residues. The V end lost 6 bases, the J end lost 4 bases, and 16 bases lay between the germline ends. Germline-derived CDR1 and CDR2 are MNHEY and SMNVEV (reference sequence). In nucleotides, the CDR3 is TGTGCCAGCAGCCTTTCTTCGGGGATTTACGAGCAGTACTTC. This gives the protein CASSLSSGIYEQYF.

The chain combines TRBV7-8 with TRBJ1-5; weak D call: TRBD1 (5 bases). The V gene lost 0 bases and the J gene lost 6 bases, with 12 bases spanning the gap. CDR1 SGHVS and CDR2 FQNEAQ come from the germline V gene. This CDR3 is 15 amino acids long. CDR3 coding DNA: TGTGCCAGCAGCTTAGCCAGGGTGGGAGGTCAGCCCCAGCATTTT. Protein product: CASSLARVGGQPQHF.

The rearrangement links TRBV11-2 to TRBJ2-2; TRBD1 matches at 9 bases. J was trimmed by 6 bases and V by 3 bases; bases with no gene match: 5. Germline V CDR1 and CDR2: SGHAT, FQNNGV. The CDR3 is 15 amino acids. CDR3 residues: CASSFTGGAPGELFF. The CDR3 coding sequence is TGTGCCAGCAGCTTTACAGGGGGCGCCCCCGGGGAGCTGTTTTTT.

The chain uses TRBV5-1 and TRBJ1-2; 7 nucleotides agree with TRBD1. V gave up 0 bases and J gave up 0 bases; unmatched junction bases: 2. CDR3 size: 15 residues. Germline V gene data show CDR1 as SGHRS and CDR2 as YFSETQ. CDR3 in DNA: TGCGCCAGCAGCTTGGAACAGGGGTCTAACTATGGCTACACCTTC. It yields the protein CASSLEQGSNYGYTF.

This rearrangement joins TRBV5-4 to TRBJ2-1; 7 nucleotides line up with TRBD2. V lost 3 bases to trimming and J lost 7 bases; unmatched junction nucleotides: 7. Germline CDR1 reads SGHNT; CDR2 reads YYREEE (reference sequence). The length of the CDR3 is 14 residues. CDR3 DNA sequence: TGTGCCAGCAGCTGGAGGGGCGGGAGTAATGAGCAGTTCTTC. Protein product: CASSWRGGSNEQFF.

This clone has more than one count but fewer than ten. The chain uses TRBV6-4 and TRBJ1-1; 7 nucleotides line up with TRBD1. The V and J ends lost 6 bases and 6 bases, in that order; junction bases with no gene match: 7. CDR3 length: 13 residues. CDR1 and CDR2 (germline): MRHNA, SNTAGT. The DNA of the CDR3 is TGTGCCAGCAGCCCGACAGGGATTGCTGAAGCTTTCTTT. Protein sequence: CASSPTGIAEAFF.

The gene calls are TRBV23-1 and TRBJ1-1, with 8 bases aligning to TRBD1. TRBV23-1 is given ORF status, its function remaining uncertain. V lost 4 bases to trimming and J lost 3 bases; unmatched junction nucleotides: 16. The CDR3 has 18 residues. In nucleotides, the CDR3 is TGCGCCAGCAGTCGCAAGGAGACTCAGGGGGCGGGTCACACTGAAGCTTTCTTT. It specifies CASSRKETQGAGHTEAFF.

The J gene is TRBJ2-5, the V gene TRBV7-2; 9 bases line up with TRBD1. The CDR3 runs 14 residues. V trimming: 3 bases; J trimming: 2 bases; junction bases outside the gene matches: 1. Germline V gives CDR1 SGHTA, CDR2 FQGNSA. The CDR3 DNA reads as TGTGCCAGCAGCTTCGGACAGGGGCAAGAGACCCAGTACTTC. Its translation: CASSFGQGQETQYF.

This clone was counted many times. This chain joins TRBV5-1 and TRBJ2-2; 7 nucleotides align to TRBD2. The CDR3 length is 14 residues. V lost 4 bases and J lost 7; bases outside the gene matches: 7. Germline V gene lookup returns CDR1 SGHRS and CDR2 YFSETQ. The chain's CDR3 is CASSTLAEGGELFF. CDR3 nucleotide sequence: TGCGCCAGCAGCACCCTAGCGGAGGGCGGGGAGCTGTTTTTT.

The V gene is TRBV9, the J gene TRBJ2-7, with 11 bases fitting TRBD1. Losses at the gene ends were 3 bases for V and 0 bases for J; bases not matched to a gene: 2. Germline V CDR1 and CDR2: SGDLS, YYNGEE. The CDR3 runs to 15 residues. This CDR3 reads CASSGGTGGSYEQYF. CDR3 bases: TGTGCCAGCAGCGGCGGGACAGGGGGCTCCTACGAGCAGTACTTC.

The gene calls are TRBV6-2 or TRBV6-3 and TRBJ2-2, with 11 bases aligning to TRBD2. V shed 1 base and J 2 bases; nucleotides not matched to a gene: 3. This CDR3 is built from 17 residues. Germline V gives CDR1 MNHEY, CDR2 SVGEGT. The CDR3 nucleotides are TGTGCCAGCAGTTACTTAGCGGGAGGGCTCAACACCGGGGAGCTGTTTTTT. Protein product: CASSYLAGGLNTGELFF.

This sequence joins TRBV6-5 and TRBJ2-2; 7 bases match TRBD1. The CDR3 consists of 15 residues. Germline loops: CDR1 MNHEY, CDR2 SVGAGI. Losses at the gene ends were 5 bases for V and 4 bases for J; bases not matched to a gene: 7. CDR3 in DNA: TGTGCCAGCAGTACGGTTTGGGACAGCACCGGGGAGCTGTTTTTT. Protein product: CASSTVWDSTGELFF.